The present T cell receptor (beta chain) was sequenced within a study of cytomegalovirus exposure and HLA in healthy donors (dated by TCRdb to the late 2010s). Regarding the study in general: An earlier analysis of approximately 640 of the donors reported 250 to 350 Gb of sequence data and some 120 million unique TCR beta sequences from about 200 million T cells. In a later analysis, previously published TCR beta repertoires from 666 donors were re-analyzed and high-resolution HLA genotyping was added so that TCR occurrence patterns could be studied. Donor age, sex, ethnicity and CMV serostatus were compiled alongside the repertoire data. In a later genetic analysis, genome-wide SNP genotypes for about three fifths of the 666 donors were used, and that subset was treated as a discovery cohort. HLA typing covered class I and class II loci at four-digit resolution. The study aimed to test whether signatures of past pathogen exposure could be identified by cataloging public T cell receptors. To predict cytomegalovirus infection status, the study brought together high-throughput TCR immunosequencing, statistical association of individual TCRs with disease status, and machine learning. An early release that covered several hundred HLA-typed donors contained about 290 gigabases of sequencing data and around 80 million unique TCR sequences. Of the roughly 400 genotyped donors, 75% to 85% were placed in the genetic ancestry cluster associated with self-reported Caucasian donors. The number of typed donors differed by locus: roughly 629-630 for A, B, C, DRB1 and DQB1; 500 to 550 for DQA1; 606 for DPA1; and around 470 for DPB1. All discovery cohort repertoires had been generated using a single sequencing platform. A handful of DR-DQ haplotypes were handled as single units for association and clustering because linkage in the cohort was strong. Rather than drawing on any new phenotypic data, the later analysis identified candidate immune exposures from TCR beta sequences and the way those sequences occurred across donors. The study used immunosequencing to profile the T cell repertoires of around 600 subjects and linked those repertoires to cytomegalovirus serostatus. Besides the first cohort of 666 subjects, a separate validation cohort made up of roughly 120 different subjects was used. An earlier analysis of some 600 of the donors applied high-throughput TCR beta sequencing to assess whether each TCR beta V gene segment acted as functional or pseudogenic. Across some 400 genotyped donors of the cohort, an average of approximately 200,000 unique TCR beta nucleotide sequences per donor were sequenced, and 15% to 20% of those sequences were non-productive.

Broad study findings and their caveats: Approximately 16 rarely observed V segments, including chromosome 9 orphons, were excluded from the earlier analysis of just under 600 of the donors because counts were too low. In an earlier analysis of several hundred of the donors, most TCR beta V segments were observed in productive rearrangements about 87% or about 30% of the time, broadly matching IMGT annotations. Immune exposure information for the cohort was limited to CMV serostatus. Because HLA typing was missing for some donors at each locus, association tests included only the typed subset. The study gave a list of about 160 TCR beta chains associated with cytomegalovirus. The sequencing pipeline was judged likely to have produced a cluster of highly shared sequence variants as a technical artifact. An association between a missense DCLRE1C variant and V-gene and J-gene trimming of TCR beta chains was found in a later genetic analysis and replicated in an independent cohort. Correlated functional status among segregating V segments might be attributable to linkage disequilibrium, but an unknown experimental factor could not be ruled out. According to the authors, the approach could potentially be generalized to other disease states and immunological phenotypes. In a later analysis, the rate of TCR association differed among HLA loci, with DRB1 alleles having the most associated TCRs and HLA-C alleles having the fewest. According to a later analysis, most CMV-associated TCR beta chains appeared to be HLA-restricted, and the HLA associations seemed to be driven largely by CMV exposure. A further reported finding was that TCR beta sequences accurately predicted the HLA-A and HLA-B alleles for most subjects in the first cohort. The classifier was reported to diagnose cytomegalovirus status with high specificity and sensitivity in both the original cohort and the validation cohort. Most TCR sequences were seen in very few donors, while some public TCRs were found in many individuals. A later analysis associated about 16,000 TCR beta sequences with specific HLA alleles at a false discovery rate of 0.05. Several of the top co-occurrence clusters appeared to be linked to parvovirus B19, influenza, CMV and Epstein-Barr virus, according to a later analysis. The cohort was sequenced for TCR beta chains only, and without alpha or paired-chain data the features that could be detected were limited. Sequencing depth was assumed to be roughly uniform across donors in the presence/absence analyses, though that assumption may not hold. Strong co-occurrence of HLA alleles, especially DR and DQ, made assigning TCR associations to individual alleles difficult. In a later analysis, HLA-associated TCR beta chains showed more clonal expansion and lower generation probabilities than non-associated chains that were equally common. Compared with the roughly 710-donor mean, donors in an Asian-associated ancestry cluster had fewer N-insertions in productive TCRs, according to a later genetic analysis. In vitro tests confirmed that three of the cytomegalovirus-associated TCR beta chains recognize cytomegalovirus antigens.

The cohort consisted of some 730 healthy bone marrow donors. All cohort members were sampled while nominally healthy, although unrecorded immune exposures were likely present. The donor was CMV seronegative and belonged to the group of 352 seronegative cohort members. A peripheral blood sample was provided by each donor, and peripheral blood mononuclear cells were used for TCR beta sequencing. The Qiagen DNeasy Blood Extraction Kit was used to extract genomic DNA from the blood cell samples. Library construction relied on the immunoSEQ multiplex PCR assay. For the multiplex PCR, a mixture combining 60 forward primers for TCR Vbeta segments and 13 reverse primers for TCR Jbeta segments was used. The CDR3 region of rearranged TCR beta genes was amplified from genomic DNA by a multiplex PCR assay. On the Illumina HiSeq System, the amplified TCR beta libraries were sequenced as 87-base-pair reads. As for the authors' bioinformatics: A later analysis tallied around 80 million unique TCR beta chains across the 700 or so repertoires, and about 10 million of those chains were shared by two or more donors. A nearest-neighbor algorithm error-corrected the raw reads and collapsed the reads into unique sequences, merging closely related sequences to remove PCR and sequencing errors. CDR3 sequences were aligned to IMGT reference sequences to assign V, D and J gene segments. For a sequence to be retained, a match of at least six nucleotides to both a V gene segment and a J gene segment was required. A rearrangement counted as productive if the CDR3 had no stop codons and remained in frame with V and J, and every other rearrangement counted as non-productive. CDR3 was defined according to IMGT convention as the region running from the second conserved V-encoded cysteine to the conserved J-encoded phenylalanine. In an earlier analysis of approximately 590 of the donors, sequences lacking an unambiguous match to a single V gene segment were excluded. In an earlier analysis of more than 500 of the donors, a V segment was called functional when productive rearrangements were above 56.7%, and segregating when the standard deviation between donors exceeded 5%. To diagnose cytomegalovirus status from the catalog of TCR beta chain sequences, a statistical classification framework was built. In a later analysis, TCR nucleotide sequences were compared against IMGT/GENE-DB human TR gene sequences so that V and J genes could be assigned. The TCRdist pipeline was used in a later analysis to assign CDR3 sequences and most-parsimonious VDJ recombination scenarios. In a later analysis, every TCR beta chain was defined by the combination of its CDR3 amino acid sequence and its V-gene family, and reads without a unique V-gene family were dropped. In a later analysis, fewer than 650 highly shared, low-generation-probability nucleotide sequences were removed to address suspected cross-contamination and a sequencing artifact. A later analysis calculated a clonal expansion index for each public chain from normalized within-repertoire ranks of inferred template counts. In a later analysis, generation probabilities were computed with a VDJ recombination model fitted to out-of-frame rearrangements, and the resulting probabilities were checked against IGoR. In a later analysis, hypergeometric tests were used to score TCR-TCR, TCR-HLA and TCR-CMV co-occurrence, with a repertoire-size bias correction applied to TCR pairs. In a later analysis, false discovery rates were estimated by permuting HLA or CMV assignments 20 times. In a later analysis, co-occurring TCRs were grouped with DBSCAN, and TCRdist sequence similarity was added when clustering was performed within HLA-allele-positive subsets. Repertoires with fewer than 30,000 or more than 120,000 public chains, plus five repertoires with anomalous nucleotide sharing, were excluded from co-occurrence clustering. In TCRdb, the immuneACCESS table is reduced to in-frame sequences with V and J assigned. These tables do not hold every clone; where another copy was compared, an unresolved V gene accounts for under half, and the others remain unexplained. That table is the source of V, J and clone size, and D and trimming were worked out from the DNA. Present in this sample are some 150,000 clones, roughly three quarters of which were seen just once. 1.1% of the sample is in the top ten clones.

Turning to this clone: This clone's antigen is unknown. Base qualities are not recorded, but no much larger clone differs from it by a single base.

The clonotype originates from a male donor in good health and CMV-seronegative. The sample consisted of PBMCs.

The nucleotide sequence is TGTGCCATCAGTGCTACAGGGAATCAGCCCCAGCATTTT. Its coded protein is CAISATGNQPQHF. In this chain, TRBV10-3 is recombined with TRBJ1-5, with a weak D call of TRBD1 (6 bases match). A distance of 8 bases separates the germline ends of V and J, which lose 4 bases and 4 bases respectively. The germline V gene supplies CDR1 ENHRY and CDR2 SYGVKD. Including cysteine and phenylalanine, the CDR3 has 13 amino acids. Only CDR3 DNA remains: 39 bases, in frame from the first base.